The table lists the clone carrying this TCR beta chain with a few counts. The data originate from a study of T cells after yellow fever vaccination. V lost 4 bases to trimming and J lost 8 bases, with 12 bases between them. Germline V gene data show CDR1 as SGHRS and CDR2 as YFSETQ. The CDR3 is made up of 13 amino acids. TCRdb redid the calling of the 5' RACE reads with MiXCR, one entry per CDR3 protein. The sample lists a few hundred thousand distinct CDR3 sequences; roughly an eighth were seen once. The chain carries TRBV5-1 and TRBJ1-4; D gene unclear. The clonotype originates from a man between 18 and 29 years old who received the YFV17D yellow fever vaccine. The source material was CD4+ T cells sorted from PBMCs, sampled 15 days after the yellow fever booster vaccination. The CDR3 loop reads CASSPTLMEKLFF. The CDR3 DNA reads as TGCGCCAGCAGCCCCACCTTAATGGAAAAACTGTTTTTT.